This entry lists 2 T cell receptor beta chains sequenced from one sample in a study of T cells after yellow fever vaccination. TCRdb independently ran MiXCR on the 5' RACE reads; one entry per CDR3 protein. The table shows some 290,000 distinct CDR3 sequences, with roughly a tenth occurring only once. The sequencing used CD4+ T cells sorted from PBMCs, collected 45 days after the yellow fever booster vaccination. The receptors derive from a man aged 18 to 29 who received the YFV17D yellow fever vaccine.

The chain joins TRBV15 to TRBJ1-3, with unresolved D. Germline CDR1 LNHNV, CDR2 YYDKDF (reference sequence). Trimming removed 0 bases at V and 0 bases at J, with 6 bases between. This CDR3 is 15 amino acids long. CDR3 residues: CATSRDLVSGNTIYF. The CDR3, as DNA: TGTGCCACCAGCAGAGATTTGGTCTCTGGAAACACCATATATTTT.

This clonotype was seen repeatedly, ten times or more. The rearrangement uses TRBV12-3 or TRBV12-4 and TRBJ1-6, with D maybe TRBD1 (6 bases). CDR3 length: 14 amino acids. V gave up 6 bases and J gave up 4 bases, with 10 bases separating them. CDR3 loop: CASSPRGYNSPLHF. The DNA of the CDR3 is TGTGCCAGCAGCCCCAGGGGTTATAATTCACCCCTCCACTTT.